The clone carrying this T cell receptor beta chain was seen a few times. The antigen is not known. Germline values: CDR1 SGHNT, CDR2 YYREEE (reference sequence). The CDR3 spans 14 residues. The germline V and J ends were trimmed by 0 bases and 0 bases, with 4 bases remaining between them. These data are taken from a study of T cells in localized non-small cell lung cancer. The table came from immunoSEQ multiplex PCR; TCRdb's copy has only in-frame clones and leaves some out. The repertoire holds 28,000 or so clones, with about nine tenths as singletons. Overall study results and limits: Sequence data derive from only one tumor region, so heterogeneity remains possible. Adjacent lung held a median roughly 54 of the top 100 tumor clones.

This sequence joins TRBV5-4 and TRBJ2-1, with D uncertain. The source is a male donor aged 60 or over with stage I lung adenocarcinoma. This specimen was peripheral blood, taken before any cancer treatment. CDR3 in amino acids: CASSLGSSYNEQFF. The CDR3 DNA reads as TGTGCCAGCAGCTTGGGCAGCTCCTACAATGAGCAGTTCTTC.